What follows are 30 T cell receptor beta chains derived from one specimen sequenced in a study of CD8 T cells in Susac syndrome. RNA in amounts of 0.5 to 1 ug was reverse transcribed with random hexamers. MiXCR was run by TCRdb on the immunoSEQ multiplex PCR reads, yielding one entry per CDR3 protein. The table includes fewer than 150,000 distinct CDR3 sequences, more than 85% detected once. The source material was CD4+ T cells from PBMCs. These receptors originate from a human donor with multiple sclerosis.

The CDR3 DNA reads as TGTGCCACCAGCAGAGATCTGGGACGAGAGACCCAGTACTTC. This codes for CATSRDLGRETQYF. The rearrangement joins TRBV15 to TRBJ2-5; D is tentatively TRBD1 or TRBD2 (5 bases each). Looked up from germline, CDR1 is LNHNV and CDR2 is YYDKDF (reference sequence). CDR3 length: 14 residues. V shed 0 bases and J shed 4 bases, with 9 bases lying between them.

The chain uses TRBV3-1 and TRBJ2-2; D unresolved. Trimming took off 4 bases at V and 7 bases at J, with 13 bases between the two ends. The CDR3 runs to 14 residues. CDR1 is LGHDT, CDR2 YNNKEL, per germline (reference sequence). CDR3 nucleotide sequence: TGTGCCAGCAGCCCCCGGGTGGGCGGCGGGGAGCTGTTTTTT. This encodes CASSPRVGGGELFF.

This clonotype was seen only once. This chain links TRBV7-2 with TRBJ2-3, with D uncertain. This CDR3 contains 15 residues. Trimming removed 4 bases from V and 0 bases from J, with 11 bases in between. Germline V gene data show CDR1 as SGHTA and CDR2 as FQGNSA. The DNA of the CDR3 is TGTGCCAGCAGCTCTATGAGCCTCAGCACAGATACGCAGTATTTT. Protein: CASSSMSLSTDTQYF.

The V gene is TRBV5-1, the J gene TRBJ2-3; TRBD2 matches 9 bases. V was pared by 0 bases and J by 4 bases, with 9 bases of the junction left unmatched. This CDR3 comprises 17 residues. Germline values: CDR1 SGHRS, CDR2 YFSETQ. The CDR3 reads CASSLDSGGGIADTQYF. In DNA, the CDR3 is TGCGCCAGCAGCTTGGATAGCGGGGGCGGTATTGCAGATACGCAGTATTTT.

This chain links TRBV7-2 with TRBJ1-5; D unclear. Between the trimmed V and J ends, which lost 2 bases and 3 bases, there was a span of 11 bases. This CDR3 contains 15 residues. In germline, CDR1 is SGHTA, CDR2 FQGNSA. CDR3 in amino acids: CASSLSGTNNQPQHF. The DNA for the CDR3 is TGTGCCAGCAGCTTATCCGGAACAAACAATCAGCCCCAGCATTTT.

The J gene is TRBJ2-3, the V gene TRBV29-1; tentatively, D is TRBD1 (6 bases). The V gene lost 5 bases and the J gene lost 4 bases, with 19 bases spanning the gap. This CDR3 contains 15 residues. Germline V gene data show CDR1 as SQVTM and CDR2 as ANQGSEA. DNA of the CDR3: TGCAGCGTTCACACAGGGCCTACGAGGGCAGATACGCAGTATTTT. This codes for CSVHTGPTRADTQYF.

The rearrangement links TRBV29-1 to TRBJ2-2; no reliable D call. Germline V lookup: CDR1 SQVTM, CDR2 ANQGSEA. The CDR3 totals 14 residues. Trimming left V 4 bases short and J 0 bases short, with 9 bases between. CDR3 coding DNA: TGCAGCGTTGCCCCCTCTTCGAACACCGGGGAGCTGTTTTTT. This gives the protein CSVAPSSNTGELFF.

V is TRBV2 and J is TRBJ1-2; 8 bases match TRBD1. V lost 6 bases to trimming and J lost 4 bases; unmatched junction nucleotides: 7. CDR1 is SNHLY and CDR2 is FYNNEI in the germline V gene. There are 14 residues in the CDR3. CDR3 DNA: TGTGCCAGCAGAGACCTACAGGGGGTCTATGGCTACACCTTC. Its translation is CASRDLQGVYGYTF.

The chain links TRBV4-1 to TRBJ1-4, with a weak D call TRBD1 (6 bases). The CDR3 runs 14 residues. V was pared by 0 bases and J by 8 bases, with 10 bases between. Germline CDR1 is MGHRA and CDR2 is YSYEKL. The CDR3 DNA reads TGCGCCAGCAGCCAAGATTTTGACAGGGAAAAACTGTTTTTT. Amino acids: CASSQDFDREKLFF.

This chain joins TRBV29-1 and TRBJ1-1; D gene ambiguous. The length of the CDR3 is 13 residues. Germline V gene data show CDR1 as SQVTM and CDR2 as ANQGSEA. With 4 bases removed from V and 4 bases from J, the gap between germline ends came to 13 bases. The CDR3 here is CSVVVQLSTEAFF. The CDR3 DNA is TGCAGCGTTGTTGTACAGCTGAGCACTGAAGCTTTCTTT.

In its sample, this clonotype was seen a few times. The chain combines TRBV29-1 with TRBJ2-3; no clear D gene. V lost 0 bases to trimming and J lost 3 bases, with 7 bases between them. This CDR3 is 13 amino acids long. Germline V gene lookup returns CDR1 SQVTM and CDR2 ANQGSEA. CDR3 loop: CSVEEGRTDTQYF. In DNA, the CDR3 is TGCAGCGTTGAAGAGGGCCGAACAGATACGCAGTATTTT.

This sequence joins TRBV6-2 or TRBV6-3 and TRBJ1-1; maybe TRBD1 (6 bases). V was cut by 2 bases and J by 0 bases, with 22 bases left in between. CDR1 and CDR2 (germline): MNHEY, SVGEGT. This CDR3 comprises 19 residues. The CDR3 coding sequence is TGTGCCAGCAGTTACAATCTTGCGGAACCCGGGACATTGAACACTGAAGCTTTCTTT. The encoded protein is CASSYNLAEPGTLNTEAFF.

This clonotype was found once. The chain joins TRBV29-1 to TRBJ1-3, with 9 bases that match TRBD1. This CDR3 has 13 amino acids. The V gene end was trimmed by 7 bases and the J gene end by 2 bases; junction bases not matched to a gene: 3. In germline, CDR1 is SQVTM, CDR2 ANQGSEA. The CDR3 loop reads CSGWTGAGNTIYF. The CDR3 DNA sequence: TGCAGCGGTTGGACAGGGGCTGGAAACACCATATATTTT.

The chain employs TRBV4-2 and TRBJ2-3, with 8 bases aligning to TRBD2. Germline CDR1 LGHNA, CDR2 YNFKEQ. The CDR3 has 20 amino acids. The trim removed 1 base at V and 0 bases at J, leaving 15 bases unmatched. CDR3 sequence (DNA): TGTGCCAGCAGCCAAGTGGGGGCAGCGGGGGACACTATTAGCACAGATACGCAGTATTTT. Amino acids: CASSQVGAAGDTISTDTQYF.

V and J are TRBV28 and TRBJ2-5; D remains ambiguous. Germline assignment: CDR1 MDHEN and CDR2 SYDVKM. V lost 7 bases, J lost 4 bases, and 22 bases lay in between. CDR3 size: 16 residues. CDR3 amino acids: CASNSPLGGPRETQYF. The CDR3 DNA sequence: TGTGCCAGCAACTCTCCTCTTGGCGGTCCGAGAGAGACCCAGTACTTC.

V usage is TRBV7-9 and J usage is TRBJ2-5; 9 bases line up with TRBD2. With V trimmed by 1 base and J by 3 bases, 3 bases remained unmatched. The CDR3 spans 15 residues. CDR1 and CDR2 from the germline V gene are SEHNR and FQNEAQ (reference sequence). The DNA of the CDR3 is TGTGCCAGCAGCTTAGGCCTAGCGGGGAAAGAGACCCAGTACTTC. Protein sequence: CASSLGLAGKETQYF.

The V gene is TRBV21-1, the J gene TRBJ2-1. TRBV21-1 is listed as a pseudogene. This CDR3 has 15 residues. The CDR3 DNA is TGTGCCAGCAGCAAAGAGGACGCCTCCGAAAATGAGCAGTTCTTC. Encoded protein: CASSKEDASENEQFF.

The chain recombines TRBV5-1 with TRBJ2-2; unclear D gene. Germline V CDR1 and CDR2: SGHRS, YFSETQ. Trimming pared 4 bases from V and 6 bases from J, leaving 7 bases between. The CDR3 runs to 12 residues. Here the CDR3 DNA reads TGCGCCAGCAGCCGGAAATCCGGGGAGCTGTTTTTT. Translated, it gives CASSRKSGELFF. The variable domain in full, completed from reference TRBV5-1 and TRBJ2-2, reads KAGVTQTPRYLIKTRGQQVTLSCSPISGHRSVSWYQQTPGQGLQFLFEYFSETQRNKGNFPGRFSGRQFSNSRSEMNVSTLELGDSALYLCASSRKSGELFFGEGSRLTVL.

This clonotype appeared a single time. DNA of the CDR3: TGTGCCAGCAGCCCAAACCTGACGCCCGGACAAATTCGTGGCTACACCTTC. Protein: CASSPNLTPGQIRGYTF. The chain has TRBV28 and TRBJ1-2; TRBD1 is a possible D gene (5 bases). CDR3 size: 17 residues. Trimming shortened V by 6 bases and J by 7 bases, and 27 bases separated the two germline ends. CDR1 is MDHEN, CDR2 SYDVKM, per germline.

V usage is TRBV5-6 and J usage is TRBJ2-2, with 7 bases lining up with TRBD2. The CDR3 is 15 amino acids. After removal of 4 bases from V and 6 bases from J, the junction contained 9 bases not matched to a gene. Germline V gives CDR1 SGHDT, CDR2 YYEEEE. CDR3 protein: CASSQTRGDAGELFF. Written as DNA, the CDR3 is TGTGCCAGCAGCCAAACCCGGGGGGATGCCGGGGAGCTGTTTTTT.

The V call is TRBV29-1, the J call TRBJ1-1, with D perhaps matching TRBD1 (6 bases). Trimming stripped 6 bases from V and 3 bases from J, with 14 bases between. The CDR3 runs to 13 residues. Germline lookup yields CDR1 SQVTM and CDR2 ANQGSEA. CDR3: CSVTGQVDTEAFF. CDR3 in DNA: TGCAGCGTGACGGGACAAGTGGACACTGAAGCTTTCTTT.

The chain links TRBV4-1 to TRBJ1-2, with D possibly TRBD1 on 6 matching bases. There are 17 residues in the CDR3. V shed 0 bases and J shed 3 bases, with 17 bases lying between them. Looked up from germline, CDR1 is MGHRA and CDR2 is YSYEKL. The CDR3 region is CASSQESTGVNHYGYTF. CDR3 DNA sequence: TGCGCCAGCAGCCAAGAATCGACAGGCGTAAACCACTATGGCTACACCTTC.

This chain joins TRBV6-5 and TRBJ1-4; no firm D call. The CDR3 has 13 amino acids. V was shortened by 7 bases and J by 5 bases, with 11 bases between the two germline ends. CDR1 is MNHEY, CDR2 SVGAGI, per germline. The CDR3 protein is CASKVQGNEKLFF. The DNA of the CDR3 is TGTGCCAGCAAAGTACAAGGGAATGAAAAACTGTTTTTT.

The V call is TRBV6-5, the J call TRBJ1-3, with no clear D. Trimming stripped 7 bases from V and 0 bases from J, with 4 bases between. The V gene's germline CDR1 is MNHEY and CDR2 SVGAGI. This CDR3 comprises 12 residues. CDR3 in DNA: TGTGCCAGCACCAACTCTGGAAACACCATATATTTT. Its translation is CASTNSGNTIYF.

This rearrangement joins TRBV10-1 to TRBJ2-2; weak D call: TRBD2 (7 bases). The V and J ends lost 2 bases and 2 bases respectively, with 9 bases between them. The germline V gene has CDR1 WNHNN and CDR2 SYGVQD (reference sequence). This CDR3 is 15 amino acids long. The CDR3 sequence is CASSEAGANTGELFF. The CDR3 DNA reads TGCGCCAGCAGTGAGGCGGGGGCCAACACCGGGGAGCTGTTTTTT.

The chain combines TRBV30 with TRBJ2-3, with TRBD2 identical over 14 bases. The trim removed 2 bases at V and 8 bases at J, leaving 9 bases unmatched. This CDR3 contains 16 residues. Looked up from germline, CDR1 is GTSNPN and CDR2 is SVGIG (reference sequence). CDR3 bases: TGTGCCTGGAGTCGGGAGACTAGCGGGGGGGCGGCTACGCAGTATTTT. The encoded protein is CAWSRETSGGAATQYF.

This clonotype occurred once. The chain couples TRBV4-3 to TRBJ1-2, with TRBD1 matching 9 bases. Germline CDR1 LGHNA, CDR2 YSLEER. There are 19 residues in the CDR3. V shed 2 bases, J shed 6 bases, and the junction held 19 bases outside the gene matches. The CDR3, as DNA: TGCGCCAGCAGCCAATCCTTTGGATCACTCGGGACAGGGTATCATGGCTACACCTTC. Protein: CASSQSFGSLGTGYHGYTF.

This chain joins TRBV6-6 and TRBJ2-5; D tentatively fits TRBD1 or TRBD2 (5 bases each). Germline lookup yields CDR1 MNHNY and CDR2 SVGAGI (reference sequence). V lost 5 bases and J 6 bases, leaving 16 bases between the germline ends. This CDR3 region has 14 residues. CDR3 DNA sequence: TGTGCCAGCAGTACCGTGGGGGTTGGAAAGACCCAGTACTTC. Translating it yields CASSTVGVGKTQYF.

V is TRBV5-4 and J is TRBJ1-5; D unclear. The CDR3 totals 13 residues. Germline V gene sequence: CDR1 SGHNT, CDR2 YYREEE (reference sequence). V gave up 4 bases and J gave up 4 bases, with 9 bases separating them. The CDR3 DNA reads as TGTGCCAGCAGCCTCGCCGGTAATCAGCCCCAGCATTTT. It yields the protein CASSLAGNQPQHF.

The rearrangement links TRBV7-3 to TRBJ1-1; 7 positions match TRBD1. The CDR3 loop spans 13 amino acids. The V gene's germline CDR1 is SGHTA and CDR2 FQGTGA. V was clipped by 0 bases and J by 12 bases; unmatched bases: 7. The CDR3 sequence: CASSLTGGARTFF. For the CDR3, the DNA is TGTGCCAGCAGCTTAACAGGGGGCGCGAGAACTTTCTTT.